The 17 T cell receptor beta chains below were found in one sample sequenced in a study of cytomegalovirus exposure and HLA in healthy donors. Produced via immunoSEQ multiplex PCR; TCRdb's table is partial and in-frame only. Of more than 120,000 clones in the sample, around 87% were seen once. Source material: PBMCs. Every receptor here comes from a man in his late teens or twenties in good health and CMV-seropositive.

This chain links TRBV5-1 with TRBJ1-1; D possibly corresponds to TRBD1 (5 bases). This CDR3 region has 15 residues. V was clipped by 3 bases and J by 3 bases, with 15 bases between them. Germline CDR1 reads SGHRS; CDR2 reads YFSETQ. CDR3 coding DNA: TGCGCCAGCAGCTACTCCGCCGGGGGGGACACTGAAGCTTTCTTT. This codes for CASSYSAGGDTEAFF.

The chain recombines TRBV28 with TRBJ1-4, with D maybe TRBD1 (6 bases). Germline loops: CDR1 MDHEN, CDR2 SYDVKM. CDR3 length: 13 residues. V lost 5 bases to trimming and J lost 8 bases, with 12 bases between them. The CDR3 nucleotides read TGTGCCAGCAGTACAGGGAGAGGGGAAAAACTGTTTTTT. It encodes CASSTGRGEKLFF.

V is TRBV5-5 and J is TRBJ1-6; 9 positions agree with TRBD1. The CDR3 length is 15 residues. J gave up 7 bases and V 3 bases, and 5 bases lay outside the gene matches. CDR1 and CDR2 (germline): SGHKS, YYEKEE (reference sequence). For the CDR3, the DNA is TGTGCCAGCAGCTCCACAGGGGGCAACAATTCACCCCTCCACTTT. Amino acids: CASSSTGGNNSPLHF.

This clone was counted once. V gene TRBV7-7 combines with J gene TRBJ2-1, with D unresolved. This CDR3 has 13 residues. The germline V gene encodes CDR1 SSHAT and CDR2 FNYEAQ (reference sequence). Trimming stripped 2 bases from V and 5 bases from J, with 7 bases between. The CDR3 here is CASSLSDNNEQFF. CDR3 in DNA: TGTGCCAGCAGCTTATCAGATAACAATGAGCAGTTCTTC.

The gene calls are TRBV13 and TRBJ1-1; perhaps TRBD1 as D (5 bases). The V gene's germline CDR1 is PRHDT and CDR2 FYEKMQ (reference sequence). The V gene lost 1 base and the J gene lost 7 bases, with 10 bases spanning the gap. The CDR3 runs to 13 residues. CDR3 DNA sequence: TGTGCCAGCAGCTTAGAGGGGTTAGGTGAAGCTTTCTTT. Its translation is CASSLEGLGEAFF.

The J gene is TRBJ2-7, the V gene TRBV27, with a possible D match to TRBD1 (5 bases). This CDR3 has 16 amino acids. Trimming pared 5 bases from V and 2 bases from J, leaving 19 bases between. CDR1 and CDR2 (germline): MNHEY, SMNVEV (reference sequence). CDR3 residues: CASSNHPDRSAYEQYF. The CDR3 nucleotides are TGTGCCAGCAGTAATCACCCCGACAGATCCGCCTACGAGCAGTACTTC.

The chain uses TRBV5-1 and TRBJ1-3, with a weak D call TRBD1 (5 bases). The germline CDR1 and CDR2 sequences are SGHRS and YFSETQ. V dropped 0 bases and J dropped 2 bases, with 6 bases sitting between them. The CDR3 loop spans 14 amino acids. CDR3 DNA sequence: TGCGCCAGCAGCTTGGGACAGACTGGAAACACCATATATTTT. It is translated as CASSLGQTGNTIYF.

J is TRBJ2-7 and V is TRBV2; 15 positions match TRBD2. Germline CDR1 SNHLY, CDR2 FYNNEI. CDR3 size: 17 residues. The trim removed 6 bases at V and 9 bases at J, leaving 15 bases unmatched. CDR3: CASSRTSGRAREVVQYF. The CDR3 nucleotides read TGTGCCAGCAGCCGGACTAGCGGGAGGGCGCGCGAGGTAGTGCAGTACTTC.

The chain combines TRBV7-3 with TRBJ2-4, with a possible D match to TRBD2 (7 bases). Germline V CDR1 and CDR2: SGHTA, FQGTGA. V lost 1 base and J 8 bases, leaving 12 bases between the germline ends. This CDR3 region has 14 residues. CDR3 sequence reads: CASSLNGGRDIQYF. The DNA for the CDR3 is TGTGCCAGCAGCTTAAACGGGGGGCGAGACATTCAGTACTTC.

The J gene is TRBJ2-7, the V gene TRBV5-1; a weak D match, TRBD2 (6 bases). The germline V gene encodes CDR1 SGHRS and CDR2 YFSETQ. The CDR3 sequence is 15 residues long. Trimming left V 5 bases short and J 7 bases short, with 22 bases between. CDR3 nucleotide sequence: TGCGCCAGCAGTTATCGGACTATCAGTACGAGTGAGCAGTACTTC. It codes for CASSYRTISTSEQYF.

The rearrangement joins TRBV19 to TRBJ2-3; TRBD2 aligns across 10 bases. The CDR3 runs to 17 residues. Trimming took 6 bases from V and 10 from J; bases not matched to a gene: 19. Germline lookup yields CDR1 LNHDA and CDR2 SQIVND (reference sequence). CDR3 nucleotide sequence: TGTGCCAGTAGCCCAAGTAGCGGGGGGTTTTTAGTCTCTGCGCAGTATTTT. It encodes CASSPSSGGFLVSAQYF.

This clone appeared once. The CDR3 bases are TGTGCCAGCAGTTACGCGGGACGGTGGAACACTGAAGCTTTCTTT. This sequence encodes CASSYAGRWNTEAFF. The chain carries TRBV6-5 and TRBJ1-1, with a tentative D call TRBD1 (5 bases). CDR3 size: 15 residues. Germline V gene lookup returns CDR1 MNHEY and CDR2 SVGAGI. V was clipped by 2 bases and J by 1 base, with 11 bases between them.

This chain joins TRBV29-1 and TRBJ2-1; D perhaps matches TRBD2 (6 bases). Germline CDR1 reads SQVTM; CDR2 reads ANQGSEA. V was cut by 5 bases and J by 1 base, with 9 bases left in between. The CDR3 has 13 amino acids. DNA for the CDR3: TGCAGCGTTACGGGGGTGTCCTACAATGAGCAGTTCTTC. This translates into CSVTGVSYNEQFF.

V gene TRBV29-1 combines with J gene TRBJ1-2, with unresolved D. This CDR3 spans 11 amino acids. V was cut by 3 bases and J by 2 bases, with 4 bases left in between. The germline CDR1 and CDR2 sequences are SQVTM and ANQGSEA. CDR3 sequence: CSVDRNYGYTF. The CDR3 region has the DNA TGCAGCGTTGACAGAAACTATGGCTACACCTTC.

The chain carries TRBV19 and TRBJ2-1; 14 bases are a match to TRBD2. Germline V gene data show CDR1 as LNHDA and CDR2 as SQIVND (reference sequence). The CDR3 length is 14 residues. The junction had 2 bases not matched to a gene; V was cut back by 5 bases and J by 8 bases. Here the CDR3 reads CASSAGLAGDEQFF. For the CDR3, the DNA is TGTGCCAGTAGTGCGGGACTAGCGGGAGATGAGCAGTTCTTC.

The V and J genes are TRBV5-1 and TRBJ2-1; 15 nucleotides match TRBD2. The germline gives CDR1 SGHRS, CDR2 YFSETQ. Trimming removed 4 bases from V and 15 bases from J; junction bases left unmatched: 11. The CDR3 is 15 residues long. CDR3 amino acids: CASSQGLAGGTDRFF. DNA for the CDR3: TGCGCCAGCAGCCAGGGACTAGCGGGAGGCACCGACCGGTTCTTC.

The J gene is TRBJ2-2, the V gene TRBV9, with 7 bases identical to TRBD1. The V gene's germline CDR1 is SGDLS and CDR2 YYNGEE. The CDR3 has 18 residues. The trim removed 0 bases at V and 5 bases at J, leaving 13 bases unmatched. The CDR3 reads CASSVVSDREYRTGELFF. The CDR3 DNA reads TGTGCCAGCAGCGTAGTTTCCGACAGGGAATATAGAACCGGGGAGCTGTTTTTT.